These 2 T cell receptor beta chains were all obtained from the same sample, sequenced in a study of radiotherapy plus CTLA-4 blockade in lung cancer. Clones were sequenced by immunoSEQ multiplex PCR, and TCRdb holds only the in-frame ones, with some missing. The data hold tens of thousands of clones, with 75% to 85% observed a single time. The sample consisted of peripheral blood, taken from a patient treated with radiotherapy plus ipilimumab. The source is a human donor with non-small cell lung cancer that progressed on radiotherapy plus ipilimumab.

The sample holds a few counts of this clone. The V gene is TRBV10-2, the J gene TRBJ2-1; 13 bases map to TRBD2. Germline lookup yields CDR1 WSHSY and CDR2 SAAADI. The V and J ends lost 3 bases and 11 bases, in that order; junction bases with no gene match: 7. The CDR3 is 15 amino acids. DNA of the CDR3: TGCGCCAGCAGTGACCCCCGGACTAGCGGGGGACAGCAGTTCTTC. This sequence encodes CASSDPRTSGGQQFF.

The chain employs TRBV28 and TRBJ1-2, with TRBD1 matching over 11 bases. Germline values: CDR1 MDHEN, CDR2 SYDVKM. The CDR3 length is 13 residues. J gave up 8 bases and V 10 bases, and 9 bases lay outside the gene matches. The CDR3 DNA reads as TGTGCCACCTTCGGACAGGGGGCGGGAGGCTACACCTTC. Translation gives CATFGQGAGGYTF.